The sequence of this TCR beta chain was determined in a study of blood T cells in healthy people across ages. Whole-study context: When template switching was applied, about one barcoded beta molecule was captured per two T cells.

Study-level points and caveats: More naive CD4+ cells and higher diversity were found in long-lived than in aged donors.

A second PCR, run for about 7 to 11 cycles, used a sample-barcoded 5' primer plus a J-beta primer mix. Sequencing yielded, for each sample, at least 3 million paired-end reads carrying CDR3. TCRdb ran MiXCR on the 5' RACE reads and lists one entry per CDR3 protein. Of around 650,000 distinct CDR3 sequences listed, roughly 32% were seen once; the top ten hold roughly 15%. To note about this clonotype: What it binds is unknown.

The TCR was taken from a woman older than 75 in good health. The material sequenced was blood.

The DNA of the CDR3 is TGTGCCAGCAGCTTAGATATGACGCAGAGGGATCCCTACACCTTC. Its translation: CASSLDMTQRDPYTF. The chain has TRBV11-2 and TRBJ1-2; D unresolved. The germline V and J ends were trimmed by 0 bases and 10 bases, with 18 bases remaining between them. The germline CDR1 and CDR2 sequences are SGHAT and FQNNGV. The CDR3 runs to 15 residues.